The text below deals with one T cell receptor beta chain. The CDR3 covers 13 residues. From germline, CDR1 is LNHDA and CDR2 SQIVND (reference sequence). Trimming pared 6 bases from V and 4 bases from J, leaving 12 bases between. The data stem from a study of control samples from healthy donors and cancer patients. Generated by immunoSEQ multiplex PCR, the TCRdb table keeps only in-frame clones and is missing some. The data show around 130,000 clones, with around nine tenths seen just once and roughly 3.2% held by the top ten. This clonotype was obtained from a man aged 45-65 years in good health. The V gene is TRBV19, the J gene TRBJ1-1, with D unclear. Sequences were obtained from blood. The CDR3 protein is CASRGWSGTEAFF. DNA for the CDR3: TGTGCCAGTAGGGGTTGGAGCGGCACTGAAGCTTTCTTT.